These T cell receptor beta chains were read from a single sample in a study of breast tumors, draining lymph nodes, adjacent tissues. A single record per CDR3 protein comes from TCRdb applying MiXCR to the multiplex PCR reads. The sample carries around 230,000 distinct CDR3 sequences, about 34% recorded once. Material: axillary lymph node tissue. Receptors were obtained from a female donor with breast cancer. Some clones in this sample may be carry-over from other donors' samples. CDR3s include the opening cysteine and the closing phenylalanine or tryptophan. A D gene is named only where the DNA matches it firmly. Clone size is stated in some rows and not others, as once, few, many or a class when expanded.

V	D	size	J	DNA	CDR3
TRBV15	TRBD1	NA	TRBJ2-7	TGTGCCACCAGCAGAGGGGCAGGGGGTATTCTGTACTTC	CATSRGAGGILYF
TRBV20-1	NA	many	TRBJ2-2	TGCAGTGCTATGGGGGGCGCGAACACCGGGGAGCTGTTTTTT	CSAMGGANTGELFF
TRBV27	TRBD1	many	TRBJ1-2	TGTGCCAGCAGACGCACAGGGGAGGCCTCCGGCTACACCTTC	CASRRTGEASGYTF
TRBV18	TRBD1	many	TRBJ2-3	TGTGCCAGCTCACCGGGACAGGCCTGGACAGATACGCAGTATTTT	CASSPGQAWTDTQYF
TRBV20-1	NA	many	TRBJ2-1	TGCAGTGCTAGAGATTGGGCGGGCTCCTACAATGAGCAGTTCTTC	CSARDWAGSYNEQFF
TRBV20-1	TRBD1	NA	TRBJ1-4	TGCAGTGCTGAAGGGGGCCTAAATGAAAAACTGTTTTTT	CSAEGGLNEKLFF
TRBV30	NA	many	TRBJ1-2	TGTGCCTGGAGTGTAGGGGGGCCCAATCTCTACACCTTC	CAWSVGGPNLYTF
TRBV4-2	TRBD2	NA	TRBJ2-6	TGTGCCAGCAGCCCCGGGGGGAGGGGCAGGGCCAACGTCCTGACTTTC	CASSPGGRGRANVLTF
TRBV18	NA	many	TRBJ2-5	TGTGCCAGCTCACGTCAAGTTTCTGACCAAGAGACCCAGTACTTC	CASSRQVSDQETQYF
TRBV10-2	NA	many	TRBJ2-5	TGCGCCAGCAGGGAGGGGCGTCGGGATCTGGAGACCCAGTACTTC	CASREGRRDLETQYF
TRBV4-1	NA	many	TRBJ1-4	TGCGCCAGCAGCCAAGTTCGTGCAAGAGAAAAACTGTTTTTT	CASSQVRAREKLFF
TRBV7-9	TRBD2	many	TRBJ2-7	TGTGCCAGCAGCCCCTTAGGGACTAGCGGAGGAACCTACGAGCAGTACTTC	CASSPLGTSGGTYEQYF
TRBV19	TRBD1	NA	TRBJ1-2	TGTACCAGTAGTCCGACAGGGAAGGATGGCTACGCCTTC	CTSSPTGKDGYAF
TRBV11-3	NA	many	TRBJ2-7	TGTGCCAGCAGCTTGGCCTCGGACGAGCAGTACTTC	CASSLASDEQYF
TRBV10-2	TRBD1	many	TRBJ1-4	TGCGCCAGCAGTGTTGACAGGGGGGGTGAAAAACTGTTTTTT	CASSVDRGGEKLFF
TRBV6-5	NA	NA	TRBJ2-3	TGTGCCAGCAGCACTGAGGGAACCGATACGCAGTATTTT	CASSTEGTDTQYF
TRBV20-1	TRBD1	many	TRBJ1-6	TGCAGTGCTAGAGCTCTAACCGCCGGGACAGTTAATTCACCCCTCCACTTT	CSARALTAGTVNSPLHF
TRBV10-3	TRBD1	many	TRBJ2-7	TGTGCCATCAGCAGGGACAGGGACGAGCAGTACTTC	CAISRDRDEQYF
TRBV20-1	NA	many	TRBJ2-3	TGCAGTGCTAGCGTGAGGGCATGGGATGGGGCAGATACGCAGTATTTT	CSASVRAWDGADTQYF
TRBV7-9	TRBD2	once	TRBJ2-7	TGTGCCAGCAGCTTAGTGAGCCTAGCGGGAGGGAACGAGCAGTACTTC	CASSLVSLAGGNEQYF
TRBV20-1	TRBD2	NA	TRBJ2-2	TGCAGTGCTAGCCCACCATCGGCTAGCGGGGGGGCGAACACCGGGGAGCTGTTTTTT	CSASPPSASGGANTGELFF
TRBV7-2	TRBD2	many	TRBJ2-1	TGTGCCAGCAGCTTACCGGGGGGGCACAATGAGCAGTTCTTC	CASSLPGGHNEQFF
TRBV18	NA	once	TRBJ1-4	TGTGCCGGCTCACCGACGGAGTGGAGGGGATCCACTAATGAAAAACTGTTTTTT	CAGSPTEWRGSTNEKLFF
TRBV5-1	NA	few	TRBJ2-1	TGCGCCAGCAGCTTACGTGCAGGGGCGGTGTCCTACAATGAGCAGTTCTTC	CASSLRAGAVSYNEQFF
TRBV4-3	NA	many	TRBJ2-5	TGCGCCAGCAGCCAAGAGATCCAAGAGACCCAGTACTTC	CASSQEIQETQYF
TRBV7-9	NA	many	TRBJ1-5	TGTGCCAGCAGCGTAGCAGGTTTCGGGCAGCCCCAGCATTTT	CASSVAGFGQPQHF
TRBV30	TRBD2	few	TRBJ2-3	TGTGCCTGGAGTACTAGCGGGGCGAGCACAGATACGCAGTATTTT	CAWSTSGASTDTQYF
TRBV5-4	NA	few	TRBJ1-3	TGTGCCAGCAGTTTATATTCGGGTTACTCTGGAAACACCATATATTTT	CASSLYSGYSGNTIYF
TRBV28	NA	few	TRBJ2-7	TGTGCCAGCAGTTCCCCCTCTGGAGGGTCCTACGAGCAGTACTTC	CASSSPSGGSYEQYF
TRBV27	TRBD1	few	TRBJ2-2	TGTGCCAGCAGGCCGACAGGGGTTACCGGGGAGCTGTTTTTT	CASRPTGVTGELFF
TRBV20-1	TRBD2	NA	TRBJ2-3	TGCAGTGCTAGAGATGACGGGGGGGGAGGGGATACGCAGTATTTT	CSARDDGGGGDTQYF
TRBV6-1	TRBD1	few	TRBJ2-2	TGTGCCAGCAAGAACAGGGGGCAGAACACCGGGGAGCTGTTTTTT	CASKNRGQNTGELFF
TRBV9	NA	many	TRBJ2-5	TGTGCCAGCAGCGTATCTAACGGTGCCACCCAGTACTTC	CASSVSNGATQYF
TRBV5-6	NA	many	TRBJ2-2	TGTGCCAGCAGCTTGGGGGCCGGGGAGCTGTTTTTT	CASSLGAGELFF
TRBV19	TRBD1	many	TRBJ1-2	TGTGCCAGTAGTGTGGGACAGGCATCGAACTATGGCCACACCTTC	CASSVGQASNYGHTF
TRBV2	NA	few	TRBJ1-1	TGTGCCAGCAGTAGCCAAACAGGGTTCACTGAAGCTTTCTTT	CASSSQTGFTEAFF
TRBV7-9	TRBD2	many	TRBJ2-7	TGTGCCAGCAGCTTACTAGCGGGCTACGAGCAGTACTTC	CASSLLAGYEQYF